This T cell receptor beta chain was obtained from a study of blood T cell repertoires in COVID-19. V was pared by 2 bases and J by 2 bases, with 16 bases between. The CDR3 is 17 residues long. Germline loops: CDR1 MDHEN, CDR2 SYDVKM. The data were produced by immunoSEQ multiplex PCR, yet TCRdb's version contains in-frame clones alone and is incomplete. The table has around 260,000 clones, 80% to 95% seen once; the top ten hold about 1.1%. Sequencing was performed on PBMCs or T cells enriched from blood (not recorded which). The chain links TRBV28 to TRBJ1-3; possible D gene TRBD1, 6 bases. The clonotype originates from a woman aged 25-40 years who had recovered from COVID-19. CDR3 residues: CASSLIQGSSAGNTIYF. In DNA form, the CDR3 reads TGTGCCAGCAGTTTAATACAGGGTTCCTCCGCTGGAAACACCATATATTTT.